The T cell receptor (beta chain) described here comes from a study of identical twins. Concerning this clonotype itself: Its antigen is unknown.

General study results and limits: Insertions were reduced in abundant cord blood beta clonotypes but not in memory repertoires. Conclusions came from cross-sectional statistical analysis, not from following the same donors.

Germline V gene data show CDR1 as DFQATT and CDR2 as SNEGSKA (reference sequence). Germline trimming cut 5 bases from V and 0 bases from J; bases unmatched to any gene: 8. This CDR3 is built from 16 residues. It was template switching that added a universal primer site, and there were unique molecular identifiers on the cDNA. MiXCR, applied by TCRdb to the 5' RACE reads, yields one record per CDR3 protein. This sample has about 240,000 distinct CDR3 sequences, with more than 9% found just once. The chain recombines TRBV20-1 with TRBJ2-3, with 10 bases identical to TRBD2. The sample comprised memory T cells sorted from blood. This sequence originates from a man in his fifties or sixties in good health. The CDR3 nucleotides read TGCAGTGCTTTTAGCGGGAGGAGCACTAGCACAGATACGCAGTATTTT. As protein: CSAFSGRSTSTDTQYF.